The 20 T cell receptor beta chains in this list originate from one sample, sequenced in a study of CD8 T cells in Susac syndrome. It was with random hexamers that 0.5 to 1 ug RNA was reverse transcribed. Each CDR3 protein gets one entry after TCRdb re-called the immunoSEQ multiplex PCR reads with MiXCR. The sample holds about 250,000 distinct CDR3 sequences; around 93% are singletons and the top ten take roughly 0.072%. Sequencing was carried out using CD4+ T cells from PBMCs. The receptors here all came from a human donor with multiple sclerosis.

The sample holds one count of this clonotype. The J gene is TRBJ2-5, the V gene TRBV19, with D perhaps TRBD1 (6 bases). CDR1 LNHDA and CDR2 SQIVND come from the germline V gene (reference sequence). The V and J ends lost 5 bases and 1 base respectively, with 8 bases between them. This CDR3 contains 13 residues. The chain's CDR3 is CASSQGFQETQYF. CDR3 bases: TGTGCCAGTAGTCAGGGGTTCCAAGAGACCCAGTACTTC.

The CDR3 DNA follows: TGTGCCAGCCGGGGGGGCAACGGCAATCAGCCCCAGCATTTT. Amino acids: CASRGGNGNQPQHF. The chain joins TRBV6-6 to TRBJ1-5, with D maybe TRBD1 (6 bases). The CDR3 runs 14 residues. CDR1 MNHNY and CDR2 SVGAGI come from the germline V gene (reference sequence). Trimming pared 8 bases from V and 2 bases from J, leaving 13 bases between.

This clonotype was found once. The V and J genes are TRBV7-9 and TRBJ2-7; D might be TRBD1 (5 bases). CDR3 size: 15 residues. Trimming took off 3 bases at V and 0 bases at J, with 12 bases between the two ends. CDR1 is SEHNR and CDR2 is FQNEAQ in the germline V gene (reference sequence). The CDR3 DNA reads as TGTGCCAGCAGCTTGTCAGGGTCCGTCTCCTACGAGCAGTACTTC. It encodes CASSLSGSVSYEQYF.

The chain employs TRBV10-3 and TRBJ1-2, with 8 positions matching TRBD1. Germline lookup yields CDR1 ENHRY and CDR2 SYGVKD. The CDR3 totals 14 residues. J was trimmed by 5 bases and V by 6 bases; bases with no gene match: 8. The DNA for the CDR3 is TGTGCCATCAGAGACAGGGGATTCTTTTATGGCTACACCTTC. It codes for CAIRDRGFFYGYTF.

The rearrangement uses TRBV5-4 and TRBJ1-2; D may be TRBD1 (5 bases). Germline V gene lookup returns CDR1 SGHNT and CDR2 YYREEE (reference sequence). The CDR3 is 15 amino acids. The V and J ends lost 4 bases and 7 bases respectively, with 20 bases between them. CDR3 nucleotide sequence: TGTGCCAGCAGCCTGCAGCTCGCGGGGGAGGGTGGCTACACCTTC. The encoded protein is CASSLQLAGEGGYTF.

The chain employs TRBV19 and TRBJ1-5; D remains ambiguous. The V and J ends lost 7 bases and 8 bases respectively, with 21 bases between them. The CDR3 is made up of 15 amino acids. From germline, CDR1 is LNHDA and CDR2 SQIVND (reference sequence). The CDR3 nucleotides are TGTGCCAGTACCCCCGGGCACGCCGCCACGGAGCCCCAGCATTTT. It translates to CASTPGHAATEPQHF.

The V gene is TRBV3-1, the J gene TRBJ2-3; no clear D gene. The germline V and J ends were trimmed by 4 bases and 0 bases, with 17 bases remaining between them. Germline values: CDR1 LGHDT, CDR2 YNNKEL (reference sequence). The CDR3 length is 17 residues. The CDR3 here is CASSPALRAPSTDTQYF. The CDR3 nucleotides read TGTGCCAGCAGCCCAGCCCTTAGAGCCCCCAGCACAGATACGCAGTATTTT.

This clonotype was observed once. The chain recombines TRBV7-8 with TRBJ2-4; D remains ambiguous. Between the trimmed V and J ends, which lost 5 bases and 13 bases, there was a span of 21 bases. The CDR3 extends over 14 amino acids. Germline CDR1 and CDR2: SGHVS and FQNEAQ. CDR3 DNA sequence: TGTGCCAGCAGCCAACCGGAACCACCCTACACACAGTACTTC. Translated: CASSQPEPPYTQYF.

CDR3 region: CSARGGRAALSQETQYF. Written as DNA, the CDR3 is TGCAGTGCTAGAGGCGGGAGGGCCGCCCTATCCCAAGAGACCCAGTACTTC. The genes are TRBV20-1 and TRBJ2-5; 9 positions agree with TRBD2. V lost 1 base to trimming and J lost 1 base; unmatched junction nucleotides: 10. The length of the CDR3 is 17 residues. Germline values: CDR1 DFQATT, CDR2 SNEGSKA (reference sequence).

The CDR3 here is CASSLASVLGRGNQPQHF. The CDR3 DNA reads as TGTGCCAGCAGCTTGGCGTCAGTCTTGGGGCGAGGGAATCAGCCCCAGCATTTT. The genes are TRBV5-4 and TRBJ1-5; D is perhaps TRBD1 (5 bases). This CDR3 spans 18 amino acids. The V end lost 0 bases, the J end lost 4 bases, and 20 bases lay between the germline ends. CDR1 and CDR2 (germline): SGHNT, YYREEE (reference sequence).

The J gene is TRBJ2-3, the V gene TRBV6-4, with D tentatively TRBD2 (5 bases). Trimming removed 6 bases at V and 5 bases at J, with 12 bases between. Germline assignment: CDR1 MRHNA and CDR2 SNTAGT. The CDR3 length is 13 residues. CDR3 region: CASSPDEGDTQYF. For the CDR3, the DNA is TGTGCCAGCAGCCCGGACGAGGGAGATACGCAGTATTTT.

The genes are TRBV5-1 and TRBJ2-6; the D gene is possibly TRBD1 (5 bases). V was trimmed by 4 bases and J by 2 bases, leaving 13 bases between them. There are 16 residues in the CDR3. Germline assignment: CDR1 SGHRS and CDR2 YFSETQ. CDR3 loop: CASSRSPGTGANVLTF. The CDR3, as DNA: TGCGCCAGCAGCCGGTCCCCAGGGACTGGGGCCAACGTCCTGACTTTC. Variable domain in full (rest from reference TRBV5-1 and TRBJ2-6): KAGVTQTPRYLIKTRGQQVTLSCSPISGHRSVSWYQQTPGQGLQFLFEYFSETQRNKGNFPGRFSGRQFSNSRSEMNVSTLELGDSALYLCASSRSPGTGANVLTFGAGSRLTVL.

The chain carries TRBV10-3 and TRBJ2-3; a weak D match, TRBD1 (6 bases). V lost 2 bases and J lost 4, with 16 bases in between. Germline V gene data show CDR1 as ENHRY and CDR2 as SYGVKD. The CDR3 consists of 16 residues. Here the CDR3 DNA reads TGTGCCATCAGTGAGACCGAAAACAGGGTGGCAGATACGCAGTATTTT. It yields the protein CAISETENRVADTQYF.

The CDR3 loop is CASSLPGQGGVTGANVLTF. The CDR3 nucleotides are TGTGCCAGCAGCTTACCGGGACAGGGGGGAGTAACTGGGGCCAACGTCCTGACTTTC. The chain links TRBV5-4 to TRBJ2-6; TRBD1 matches at 11 bases. Germline assignment: CDR1 SGHNT and CDR2 YYREEE (reference sequence). This CDR3 has 19 residues. The ends lost 2 bases at V and 2 bases at J; junction bases unmatched: 9.

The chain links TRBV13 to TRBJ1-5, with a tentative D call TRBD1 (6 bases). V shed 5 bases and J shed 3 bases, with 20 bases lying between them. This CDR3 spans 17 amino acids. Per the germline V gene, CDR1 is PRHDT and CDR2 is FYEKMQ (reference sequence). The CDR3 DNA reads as TGTGCCAGCAGCCTCCGGGGGAGGGGGGCCGCCAATCAGCCCCAGCATTTT. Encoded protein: CASSLRGRGAANQPQHF.

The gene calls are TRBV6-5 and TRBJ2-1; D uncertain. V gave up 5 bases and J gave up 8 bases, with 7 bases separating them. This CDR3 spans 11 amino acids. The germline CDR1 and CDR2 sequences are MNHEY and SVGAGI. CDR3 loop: CASSKLDEQFF. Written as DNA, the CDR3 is TGTGCCAGCAGTAAGCTTGATGAGCAGTTCTTC.

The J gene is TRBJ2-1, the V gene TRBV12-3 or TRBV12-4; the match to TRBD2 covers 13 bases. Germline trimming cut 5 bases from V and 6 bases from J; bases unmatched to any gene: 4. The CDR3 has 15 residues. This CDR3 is CASSETSGRFNEQFF. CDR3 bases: TGTGCCAGCAGTGAGACTAGCGGGAGGTTCAATGAGCAGTTCTTC.

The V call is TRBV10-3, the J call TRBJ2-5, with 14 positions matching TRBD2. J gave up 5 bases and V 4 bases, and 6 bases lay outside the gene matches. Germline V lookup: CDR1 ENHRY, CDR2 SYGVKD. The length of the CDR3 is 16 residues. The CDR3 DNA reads TGTGCCATCAGTGTGGGACTAGCGGGAGTTGCGGAGACCCAGTACTTC. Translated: CAISVGLAGVAETQYF.

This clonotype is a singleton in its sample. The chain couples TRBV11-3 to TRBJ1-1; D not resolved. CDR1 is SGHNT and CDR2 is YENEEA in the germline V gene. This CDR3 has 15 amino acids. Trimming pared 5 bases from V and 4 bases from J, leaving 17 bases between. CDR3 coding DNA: TGTGCCAGCAGCCTCCATACCGGTGGGGTCACTGAAGCTTTCTTT. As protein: CASSLHTGGVTEAFF.

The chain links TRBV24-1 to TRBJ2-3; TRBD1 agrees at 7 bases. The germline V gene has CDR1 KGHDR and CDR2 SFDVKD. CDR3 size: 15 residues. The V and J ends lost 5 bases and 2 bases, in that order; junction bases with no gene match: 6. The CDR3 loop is CATSAGDSATDTQYF. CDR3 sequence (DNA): TGTGCCACCAGTGCCGGGGACAGCGCCACAGATACGCAGTATTTT.